This is a list of T cell receptor beta chains from one sample in a study of blood T cell repertoires in COVID-19. TCRdb's copy holds only in-frame clones and misses some; the assay was immunoSEQ multiplex PCR. The table shows approximately 80,000 clones, with roughly 84% occurring only once. The material sequenced was peripheral blood. The receptors here all came from an elderly woman with COVID-19, enrolled during active disease. The CDR3 runs from the conserved cysteine through the conserved F or W. D genes are given only for firm matches. Clone size is not always given. Where it is, it says once, few, many or a class for expanded clones.

J: TRBJ1-5; D: .; V: TRBV15; size: .; length: 15; CDR3: CATSSSAGVEEPQHF
J: TRBJ2-5; D: TRBD2; V: TRBV6-1; size: .; length: 16; CDR3: CASSEGVAGGGETQYF
J: TRBJ2-5; D: .; V: TRBV7-8; size: few; length: 14; CDR3: CASSPRQKQETQYF
J: TRBJ2-1; D: .; V: TRBV11-3; size: few; length: 13; CDR3: CASSLGGGGEQFF
J: TRBJ1-3; D: .; V: TRBV6-1; size: .; length: 19; CDR3: CASSERSWGLSHSGNTIYF
J: TRBJ2-7; D: .; V: TRBV21-1; size: .; length: 15; CDR3: CASNPGTSGGCEQYF
J: TRBJ2-5; D: TRBD2; V: TRBV10-2; size: .; length: 14; CDR3: CASSLAGGGRTQYF
J: TRBJ1-5; D: TRBD1; V: TRBV2; size: .; length: 13; CDR3: CATQGGSGRPQHF
J: TRBJ1-5; D: .; V: TRBV28; size: .; length: 17; CDR3: CASSGYWGTKGNQPQHF
J: TRBJ2-2; D: .; V: TRBV2; size: .; length: 15; CDR3: CASTPWGANTGELFF
J: TRBJ2-7; D: .; V: TRBV28; size: .; length: 13; CDR3: CASSHPRGYEQYF
J: TRBJ1-2; D: .; V: TRBV10-3; size: .; length: 17; CDR3: CAISEPKRVRGNYGYTF
J: TRBJ2-3; D: TRBD2; V: TRBV5-1; size: .; length: 18; CDR3: CASSLGLAGGPRTDTQYF
J: TRBJ2-3; D: TRBD2; V: TRBV15; size: once; length: 15; CDR3: CATSSSGGNTDTQYF
J: TRBJ2-5; D: TRBD2; V: TRBV30; size: .; length: 17; CDR3: CAWRHPLRAGAWETQYF
J: TRBJ2-3; D: .; V: TRBV29-1; size: .; length: 15; CDR3: CSVEDPRIGADTQYF
J: TRBJ2-3; D: TRBD2; V: TRBV5-1; size: .; length: 13; CDR3: CASSTLAGDTQYF
J: TRBJ1-6; D: TRBD1; V: TRBV13; size: once; length: 15; CDR3: CASSLRDRANSPLHF
J: TRBJ1-5; D: TRBD1; V: TRBV2; size: few; length: 15; CDR3: CASRAGTGGSQPQHF
J: TRBJ1-2; D: .; V: TRBV12-3/TRBV12-4; size: few; length: 13; CDR3: CASSLEGVNGYTF
J: TRBJ2-3; D: .; V: TRBV9; size: .; length: 15; CDR3: CASSPEGHRTDTQYF
J: TRBJ1-3; D: .; V: TRBV10-3; size: .; length: 14; CDR3: CAISGRGAGNTIYF
J: TRBJ1-2; D: .; V: TRBV10-2; size: .; length: 13; CDR3: CASSYRDIDGYTF
J: TRBJ1-1; D: TRBD1; V: TRBV4-1; size: .; length: 15; CDR3: CASSQDDRGWTEAFF
J: TRBJ2-3; D: .; V: TRBV27; size: .; length: 15; CDR3: CASMPWAGRTDTQYF
J: TRBJ1-3; D: TRBD1; V: TRBV11-2; size: many; length: 16; CDR3: CASSQRGTGTGNTIYF
J: TRBJ2-1; D: .; V: TRBV6-5; size: .; length: 15; CDR3: CASSYSRQDRGEQFF
J: TRBJ2-2; D: TRBD2; V: TRBV19; size: .; length: 20; CDR3: CASSIHPGLAGARNTGELFF
J: TRBJ2-1; D: .; V: TRBV29-1; size: .; length: 12; CDR3: CSVRKEFGEQFF
J: TRBJ2-1; D: TRBD2; V: TRBV9; size: .; length: 21; CDR3: CASSVTVTGTSGSALYNEQFF
J: TRBJ1-6; D: .; V: TRBV6-5; size: .; length: 14; CDR3: CASSVETHDLPLHF
J: TRBJ2-1; D: TRBD2; V: TRBV4-3; size: .; length: 15; CDR3: CASSPQRGGYNEQFF
J: TRBJ2-5; D: TRBD2; V: TRBV5-1; size: .; length: 16; CDR3: CASSLVLAGGGETQYF
J: TRBJ1-3; D: .; V: TRBV5-1; size: few; length: 16; CDR3: CASSFQGDPSGNTIYF
J: TRBJ1-6; D: TRBD1; V: TRBV27; size: .; length: 15; CDR3: CASSPDRGGNSPLHF
J: TRBJ1-2; D: .; V: TRBV18; size: .; length: 13; CDR3: CASSPEGVTGYTF
J: TRBJ1-3; D: .; V: TRBV3-1/TRBV3-2; size: .; length: 12; CDR3: CASSPFGNTIYF
J: TRBJ2-1; D: TRBD1; V: TRBV10-2; size: .; length: 16; CDR3: CASRTNRGHLHNEQFF
J: TRBJ2-7; D: TRBD1; V: TRBV6-2/TRBV6-3; size: .; length: 14; CDR3: CASSYLGQVYEQYF
J: TRBJ2-2; D: .; V: TRBV18; size: .; length: 15; CDR3: CASSPISLNTGELFF
J: TRBJ2-5; D: TRBD1; V: TRBV24-1; size: .; length: 12; CDR3: CATRGQGETQYF
J: TRBJ2-3; D: .; V: TRBV18; size: few; length: 15; CDR3: CASSPYRVGTDTQYF
J: TRBJ2-7; D: .; V: TRBV7-2; size: few; length: 15; CDR3: CASSPQGWVDYEQYF
J: TRBJ2-3; D: .; V: TRBV2; size: .; length: 15; CDR3: CASSELLGNTDTQYF
J: TRBJ1-4; D: TRBD1; V: TRBV11-2; size: .; length: 15; CDR3: CASSFGQGSGEKLFF